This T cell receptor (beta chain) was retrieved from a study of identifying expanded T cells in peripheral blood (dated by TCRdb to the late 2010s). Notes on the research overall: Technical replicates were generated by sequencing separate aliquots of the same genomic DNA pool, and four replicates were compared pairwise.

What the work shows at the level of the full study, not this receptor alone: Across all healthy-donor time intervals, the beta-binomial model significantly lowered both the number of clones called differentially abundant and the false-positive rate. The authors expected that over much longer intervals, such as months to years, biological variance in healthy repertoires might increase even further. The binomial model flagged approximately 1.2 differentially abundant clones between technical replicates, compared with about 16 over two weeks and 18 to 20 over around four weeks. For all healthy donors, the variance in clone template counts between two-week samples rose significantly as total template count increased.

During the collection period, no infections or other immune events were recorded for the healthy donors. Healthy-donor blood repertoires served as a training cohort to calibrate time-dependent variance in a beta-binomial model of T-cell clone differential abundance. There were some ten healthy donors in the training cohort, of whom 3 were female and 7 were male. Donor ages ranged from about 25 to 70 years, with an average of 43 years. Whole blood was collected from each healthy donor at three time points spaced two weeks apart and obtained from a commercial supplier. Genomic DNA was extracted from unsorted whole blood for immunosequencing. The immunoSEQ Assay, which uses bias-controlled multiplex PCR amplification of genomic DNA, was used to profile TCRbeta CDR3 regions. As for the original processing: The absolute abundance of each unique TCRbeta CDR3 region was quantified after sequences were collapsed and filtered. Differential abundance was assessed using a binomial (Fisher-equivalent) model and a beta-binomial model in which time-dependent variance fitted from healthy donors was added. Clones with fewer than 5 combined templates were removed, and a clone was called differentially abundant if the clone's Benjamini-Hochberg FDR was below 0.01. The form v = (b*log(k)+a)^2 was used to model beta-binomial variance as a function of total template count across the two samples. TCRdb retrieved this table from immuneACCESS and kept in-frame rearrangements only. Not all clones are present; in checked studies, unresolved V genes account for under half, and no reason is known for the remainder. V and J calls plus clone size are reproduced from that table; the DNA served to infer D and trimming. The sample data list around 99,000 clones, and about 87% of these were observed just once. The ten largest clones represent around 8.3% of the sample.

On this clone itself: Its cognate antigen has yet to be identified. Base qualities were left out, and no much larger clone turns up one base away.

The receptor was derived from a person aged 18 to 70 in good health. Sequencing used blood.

The nucleotide sequence reads TGTGCCAGCAGCTCTGGGGGGCAGAATCAGCCCCAGCATTTT. This yields the protein CASSSGGQNQPQHF. The chain is assembled from TRBV7-6 and TRBJ1-5, with a tentative D gene TRBD1 over 6 matching bases. Reading the germline V gene gives CDR1 SGHVS and CDR2 FNYEAQ. The CDR3, cysteine through phenylalanine, is 14 amino acids long. The retained sequence is limited to the CDR3, 42 bases, with the frame set at the first base. Relative to germline, V is 4 bases shorter and J is 4 bases shorter, with 11 bases between their ends.